A single T cell receptor (beta chain) is shown here with its context. From germline, CDR1 is MNHNS and CDR2 SASEGT. The CDR3 sequence is 20 residues long. V gave up 4 bases and J gave up 0 bases, with 25 bases separating them. Some clones are missing from TCRdb's copy, which holds only in-frame ones; the method was immunoSEQ multiplex PCR. This sample carries fewer than 100,000 clones, approximately 95% of them seen once, and the ten largest clones take roughly 0.29%. The data belong to a study of siplizumab effects on memory and regulatory T cells. The rearrangement links TRBV6-1 to TRBJ2-1, with D perhaps TRBD1 (6 bases). This clonotype originated in a human donor in good health. Sequenced input: non-Treg CD4+ T cells sorted from blood. CDR3 in DNA: TGTGCCAGCAGTGCACTAGTGGGGGCCCAAATACTCAGCTCCTACAATGAGCAGTTCTTC. Translating it yields CASSALVGAQILSSYNEQFF.